Below, one TCR beta chain is given with its context. Its antigen target is currently unknown. No clone much larger than this one lies a single base away; base qualities are absent. Taken from the germline V gene, the CDR1 and CDR2 loops are MNHEY and SVGEGT. The cysteine opens and the phenylalanine closes a CDR3 of 16 amino acids. Only the CDR3 region is kept as DNA, spanning 48 bases read in frame from base 1. Trimming leaves V shorter by 4 bases and J shorter by 4 bases, with the junction holding 13 bases beyond the gene matches. In the prospective study, participants were 18 to 89 years old, resided in 24 geographic areas of the United States, and were enrolled through a virtual design. To assign participants to cohorts, the prospective study relied on clinical history that participants themselves reported in a screening survey and a study questionnaire. Recovered participants in ImmuneRACE Cohort 3 were defined as having two consecutive negative NP/OP PCR tests, clearance from a healthcare professional, or resolution of symptoms. In the prospective study, whole blood, serum and a nasopharyngeal or oropharyngeal swab were collected from each participant by mobile phlebotomists. Prospective study participants could optionally give additional blood draws and questionnaires over a roughly two-month period. Before DNA extraction, prospective study blood samples were shipped either frozen or at room temperature.

The record originates from a study of blood T cell repertoires in COVID-19 (dated by TCRdb to about 2020). For the study in its entirety: Collaborator samples came from the United States, Italy and Spain and covered acute and convalescent phases of COVID-19. The prospective study material was composed of cDNA or gDNA derived from T cells, B-cell-depleted T cells, or PBMCs. The dataset comprised deeply sampled blood TCRbeta repertoires from subjects exposed to, actively infected with, or recovered from COVID-19. The repertoires were released in a freely available public database meant as a resource for research on the immune response to SARS-CoV-2. Samples were obtained from the ongoing ImmuneRACE study (first 160 participants) and from over a thousand subjects provided by 6 global collaborators. Nearly every sample came with metadata listing a de-identified subject ID, COVID-19 status, age in years and sex. Where HLA class I and class II types were available, the types were taken from metadata supplied by the sample provider, not from assay-based typing. Overall results and qualifications from the work: How much clinical and demographic metadata was included differed by source and by participant, and the metadata was provided uncurated.

TCRbeta CDR3 regions were amplified from genomic DNA using the immunoSEQ Assay, a bias-controlled multiplex PCR. In the original analysis: Nucleated cell counts per sample were estimated from amplification of reference gene primers within the assay. To quantify the absolute abundance of each unique TCRbeta CDR3 rearrangement, sequence reads were collapsed and filtered. For each sample, productive Simpson clonality was calculated by taking the square root of Simpson's diversity index across productive rearrangements. TCRdb limited this immuneACCESS table to in-frame rearrangements with V and J called. A share of clones is missing; checked studies link under half to unresolved V genes, and the rest is unexplained. That table furnishes V, J and clone size, whereas the DNA furnished D and trimming. The sample contains some 270,000 clones, roughly 90% of them found a single time. 1.5% to 2% of the sample is in the top ten clones.

Sequenced material: PBMCs or T cells enriched from blood (not recorded which). The clonotype originates from a woman aged 40 to 50 who had recovered from COVID-19. This receptor chain uses TRBV6-2 or TRBV6-3 and TRBJ2-7, and TRBD2 matches 7 of the central bases. The CDR3 loop reads CASSSSGGGGPYEQYF. The sequenced DNA is TGTGCCAGCAGTTCCTCCGGTGGGGGAGGGCCTTACGAGCAGTACTTC.